This entry lists 9 T cell receptor beta chains sequenced from one sample in a study of response to subunit inactivated influenza vaccine. TCRdb independently ran MiXCR on the RT-PCR reads; one entry per CDR3 protein. The sample gives some 540,000 distinct CDR3 sequences, less than 25% of which show up once; around 2.8% is in the top ten. Another study also made use of these data, one on T cells expressing NK-cell markers. That source reports: UMI-tagged 5'RACE template switching yielded the TCR beta cDNA.

This material consisted of CD4+ T cells sorted from PBMCs, taken roughly 12 days after vaccination. The receptors were gathered from a man aged 50-60 years who received an inactivated influenza vaccine.

The chain employs TRBV20-1 and TRBJ2-4; 9 bases fit TRBD1. With V trimmed by 4 bases and J by 1 base, 5 bases remained unmatched. There are 15 residues in the CDR3. Germline V gene sequence: CDR1 DFQATT, CDR2 SNEGSKA (reference sequence). CDR3 sequence: CSATRTGAAKNIQYF. CDR3 DNA: TGCAGTGCTACTCGGACAGGGGCGGCCAAAAACATTCAGTACTTC.

The chain uses TRBV11-2 and TRBJ2-5; 14 nucleotides match TRBD2. Germline loops: CDR1 SGHAT, CDR2 FQNNGV. With 1 base clipped from V and 7 bases from J, the junction kept 8 bases outside the gene matches. The CDR3 is made up of 17 amino acids. The CDR3, as DNA: TGTGCCAGCAGCTTAGCTCGGACTAGCGGGGGGTTCATGACCCAGTACTTC. Translation gives CASSLARTSGGFMTQYF. Complete variable domain (other parts from reference TRBV11-2 and TRBJ2-5): EAGVAQSPRYKIIEKRQSVAFWCNPISGHATLYWYQQILGQGPKLLIQFQNNGVVDDSQLPKDRFSAERLKGVDSTLKIQPAKLEDSAVYLCASSLARTSGGFMTQYFGPGTRLLVL.

This chain connects TRBV12-3 or TRBV12-4 to TRBJ2-1, with 11 bases lining up with TRBD2. V dropped 4 bases and J dropped 7; count of bases not matched to a gene: 9. CDR3 length: 16 amino acids. The CDR3 loop is CASSSRPWTSGNEQFF. The CDR3 bases are TGTGCCAGCAGTTCCCGCCCCTGGACTAGCGGGAATGAGCAGTTCTTC.

A few counts support this clonotype. The chain couples TRBV18 to TRBJ2-1; 9 bases are a match to TRBD1. From germline, CDR1 is KGHSH and CDR2 LQKENI. CDR3 length equals 12 residues. Trimming cost V 3 bases and J 12 bases; bases outside gene matches: 3. CDR3 nucleotides: TGTGCCAGCTCACCCACGGGACAGGGGCAGTTCTTC. Encoded protein: CASSPTGQGQFF.

In its sample, this clonotype was seen a few times. The chain employs TRBV5-6 and TRBJ2-2; D call uncertain. There are 15 residues in the CDR3. V lost 0 bases, J lost 2 bases, and 8 bases lay in between. Germline CDR1 reads SGHDT; CDR2 reads YYEEEE. The CDR3 DNA reads as TGTGCCAGCAGCTTGGTCTCTGGCAACACCGGGGAGCTGTTTTTT. It yields the protein CASSLVSGNTGELFF.

The chain recombines TRBV9 with TRBJ2-2; D unresolved. V lost 3 bases, J lost 4 bases, and 7 bases lay in between. The CDR3 has 13 residues. Germline CDR1 and CDR2: SGDLS and YYNGEE. As DNA, the CDR3 is TGTGCCAGCAGCGCCAGCCTCACCGGGGAGCTGTTTTTT. This codes for CASSASLTGELFF.

The chain has TRBV5-1 and TRBJ2-5; 11 bases are a match to TRBD2. Germline CDR1 and CDR2: SGHRS and YFSETQ. The CDR3 extends over 16 amino acids. The junction had 10 bases not matched to a gene; V was cut back by 4 bases and J by 5 bases. CDR3 region: CASSPLLAGGQETQYF. CDR3 in DNA: TGCGCCAGCAGCCCTCTCCTAGCGGGGGGTCAGGAGACCCAGTACTTC.

This clonotype showed up just a few times. The chain couples TRBV28 to TRBJ2-1; the D gene is possibly TRBD2 (7 bases). Germline assignment: CDR1 MDHEN and CDR2 SYDVKM. V was trimmed by 0 bases and J by 7 bases, leaving 13 bases between them. The CDR3 runs 15 residues. As DNA, the CDR3 is TGTGCCAGCAGTTTATGGAGGGGGGGTTGGAATGAGCAGTTCTTC. Translating gives CASSLWRGGWNEQFF.

V is TRBV20-1 and J is TRBJ2-4, with D perhaps matching TRBD1 (6 bases). This CDR3 has 12 residues. V gave up 2 bases and J gave up 5 bases, with 7 bases separating them. Germline V gene lookup returns CDR1 DFQATT and CDR2 SNEGSKA (reference sequence). CDR3 in DNA: TGCAGTGCTAGATACAGGGAAAACATTCAGTACTTC. This encodes CSARYRENIQYF.